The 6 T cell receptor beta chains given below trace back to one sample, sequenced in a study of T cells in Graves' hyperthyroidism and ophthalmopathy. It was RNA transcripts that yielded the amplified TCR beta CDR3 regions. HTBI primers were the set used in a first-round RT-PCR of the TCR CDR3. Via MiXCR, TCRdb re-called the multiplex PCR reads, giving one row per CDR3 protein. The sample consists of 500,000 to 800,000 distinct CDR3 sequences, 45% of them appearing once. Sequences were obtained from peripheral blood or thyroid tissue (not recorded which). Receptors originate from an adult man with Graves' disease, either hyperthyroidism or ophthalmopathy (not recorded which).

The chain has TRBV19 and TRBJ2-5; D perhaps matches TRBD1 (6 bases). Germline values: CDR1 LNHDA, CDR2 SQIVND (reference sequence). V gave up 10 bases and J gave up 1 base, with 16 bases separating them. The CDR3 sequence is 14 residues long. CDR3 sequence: CATSIGTRQETQYF. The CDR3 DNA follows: TGTGCCACATCAATCGGGACACGCCAAGAGACCCAGTACTTC.

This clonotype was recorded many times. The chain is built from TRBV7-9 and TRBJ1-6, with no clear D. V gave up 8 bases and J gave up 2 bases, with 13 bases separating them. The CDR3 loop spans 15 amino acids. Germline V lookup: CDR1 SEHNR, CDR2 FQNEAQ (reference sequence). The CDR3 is CASHSGGAYNSPLHF. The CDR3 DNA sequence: TGTGCCAGCCACTCGGGCGGGGCCTATAATTCACCCCTCCACTTT.

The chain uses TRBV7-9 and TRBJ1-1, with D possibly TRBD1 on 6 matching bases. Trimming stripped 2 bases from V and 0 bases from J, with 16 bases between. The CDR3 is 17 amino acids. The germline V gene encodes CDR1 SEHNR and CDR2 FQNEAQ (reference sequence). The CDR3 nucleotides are TGTGCCAGCAGCTTACAGGGGTCCACTCTCATGAACACTGAAGCTTTCTTT. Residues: CASSLQGSTLMNTEAFF.

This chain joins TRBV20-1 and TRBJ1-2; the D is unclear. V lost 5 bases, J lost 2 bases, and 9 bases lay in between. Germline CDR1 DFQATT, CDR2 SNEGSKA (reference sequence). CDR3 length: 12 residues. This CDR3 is CSAGNGNYGYTF. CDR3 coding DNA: TGCAGTGCTGGGAACGGAAACTATGGCTACACCTTC.

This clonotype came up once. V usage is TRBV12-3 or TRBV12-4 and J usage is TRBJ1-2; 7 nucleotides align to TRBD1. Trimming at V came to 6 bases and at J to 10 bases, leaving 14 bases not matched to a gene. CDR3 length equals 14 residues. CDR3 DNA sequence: TGTGCCAGCAGCCCCCGACAGGGACAAGATGACTACACCTTC. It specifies CASSPRQGQDDYTF.

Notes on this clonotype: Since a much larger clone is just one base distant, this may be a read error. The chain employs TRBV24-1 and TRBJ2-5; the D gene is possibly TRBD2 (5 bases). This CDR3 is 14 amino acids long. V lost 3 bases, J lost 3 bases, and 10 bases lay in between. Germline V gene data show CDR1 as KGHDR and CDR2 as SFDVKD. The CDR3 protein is CATSDPYGEETQYF. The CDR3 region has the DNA TGTGCCACCAGTGATCCATACGGGGAAGAGACCCAGTACTTC.